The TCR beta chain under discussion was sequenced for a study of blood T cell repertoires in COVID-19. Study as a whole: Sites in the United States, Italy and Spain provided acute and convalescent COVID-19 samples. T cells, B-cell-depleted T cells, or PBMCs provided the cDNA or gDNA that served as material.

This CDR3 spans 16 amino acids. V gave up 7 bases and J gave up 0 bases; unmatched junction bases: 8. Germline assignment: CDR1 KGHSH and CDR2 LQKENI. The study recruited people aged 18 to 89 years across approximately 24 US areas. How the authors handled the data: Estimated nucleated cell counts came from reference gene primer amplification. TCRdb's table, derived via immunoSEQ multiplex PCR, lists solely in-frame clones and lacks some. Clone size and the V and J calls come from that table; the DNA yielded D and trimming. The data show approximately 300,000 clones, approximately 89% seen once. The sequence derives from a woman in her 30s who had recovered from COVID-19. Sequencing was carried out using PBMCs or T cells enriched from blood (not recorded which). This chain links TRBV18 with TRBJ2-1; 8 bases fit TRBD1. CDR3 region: CASWGKDRVSYNEQFF. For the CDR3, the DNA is TGTGCCAGCTGGGGAAAGGACAGGGTCTCCTACAATGAGCAGTTCTTC.